The rows below give T cell receptor beta chains drawn from one sample of a study of T-cell memory formation after mild COVID-19. TCRdb analysed the 5' RACE reads with MiXCR anew, one entry per CDR3 protein. The sample includes hundreds of thousands of distinct CDR3 sequences, approximately 21% of them seen just once. Sequencing input: PBMCs or a T cell subset sorted from them (not recorded which). The source of these receptors is an adult woman who had mild COVID-19 (a few samples of this study predate the infection). Cell type and time point are not known. The CDR3 runs from the conserved cysteine through the conserved F or W. A D gene is named only where the DNA matches it firmly. Not every row has a clone size; where given, it reads once, few, many or a size class.

clone size	J gene	V gene	D gene	CDR3 DNA	CDR3 protein
few	TRBJ2-3	TRBV7-9	-	TGTGCCAGCAGCTTCTGGCCTAGCACAGATACGCAGTATTTT	CASSFWPSTDTQYF
-	TRBJ1-5	TRBV10-3	TRBD1	TGTGCCATCAGTGAGTCTGGTCTTATAATGGGACAGGGTTTTTCTAGCAATCAGCCCCAGCATTTT	CAISESGLIMGQGFSSNQPQHF
few	TRBJ1-1	TRBV2	-	TGTGCCAGCAGCACCGACAGGAACACTGAAGCTTTCTTT	CASSTDRNTEAFF
-	TRBJ1-1	TRBV5-1	-	TGCGCCAGCAGCTCGCCGGACAGCATGAACACTGAAGCTTTCTTT	CASSSPDSMNTEAFF
few	TRBJ2-7	TRBV29-1	-	TGCAGCGCCCAGGTGGACGCGAGCTCCTACGAGCAGTACTTC	CSAQVDASSYEQYF
few	TRBJ2-6	TRBV6-5	TRBD1	TGTGCCAGCAGGTGGACAGGTTATTCCTCTGGGGCCAACGTCCTGACTTTC	CASRWTGYSSGANVLTF
-	TRBJ2-4	TRBV24-1	TRBD1	TGTGCCACCAGTGACGGAGGGACAGGGATTAGCAAAAACATTCAGTACTTC	CATSDGGTGISKNIQYF
few	TRBJ2-2	TRBV19	-	TGTGCCAGTAATCCATATCGGGACACCGGGGAGCTGTTTTTT	CASNPYRDTGELFF
few	TRBJ1-1	TRBV21-1	-	TGTGCCAGCAACCTCAGGCGGGGGAAGAACACTGAAGCTTTCTTT	CASNLRRGKNTEAFF
-	TRBJ2-5	TRBV4-1	TRBD1	TGCGCCAGCAGCCAAGAGGACAGGGGGCGGGAGACCCAGTACTTC	CASSQEDRGRETQYF
many	TRBJ1-5	TRBV27	-	TGTGCCAGCAGTCCGGGGTCGGGGGGCAATCAGCCCCAGCATTTT	CASSPGSGGNQPQHF
-	TRBJ2-5	TRBV4-3	TRBD2	TGCGCCAGCAGCCAAGGGACTAGCGGGAGCGCCAAGACCCAGTACTTC	CASSQGTSGSAKTQYF
-	TRBJ2-1	TRBV6-5	TRBD2	TGTGCCAGCAGTACGGGGAGCGCAGGGACTAGCGGATACTATGAGCAGTTCTTC	CASSTGSAGTSGYYEQFF
-	TRBJ1-1	TRBV7-9	TRBD1	TGTGCCAGCAGGAACGACAGGGGAACTGAAGCTTTCTTT	CASRNDRGTEAFF
-	TRBJ2-3	TRBV7-7	-	TGTGCCAGCAGCTTAGGTCTCCCGTCAGATACGCAGTATTTT	CASSLGLPSDTQYF
-	TRBJ2-3	TRBV6-5	-	TGTGCCAGCAGTTACCGACCCCCAGGGATAAGCACAGATACGCAGTATTTT	CASSYRPPGISTDTQYF
few	TRBJ1-4	TRBV5-1	-	TGCGCCAGCAGCATTGGAGCGGCTAATGAAAAACTGTTTTTT	CASSIGAANEKLFF
few	TRBJ2-7	TRBV3-1	-	TGTGCCAGCAGCCAAGATGGGGCCAGGGTATTCTACTTC	CASSQDGARVFYF
few	TRBJ2-1	TRBV11-1	TRBD2	TGTGCCAGCAGCTTAAGGGCTCGGGGGGAAGCGGGCAATGAGCAGTTCTTC	CASSLRARGEAGNEQFF
many	TRBJ2-2	TRBV7-9	TRBD1	TGTGCCAGCAGCTTTACACAGGGGGCGAACACCGGGGAGCTGTTTTTT	CASSFTQGANTGELFF
-	TRBJ2-5	TRBV11-2	TRBD2	TGTGCCAGCAGCTTAGTTGGCGGGGGAGAGACCCAGTACTTC	CASSLVGGGETQYF
-	TRBJ1-1	TRBV5-1	TRBD1	TGCGCCAGCAGCTCTGGGACAGGGAACATGAACACTGAAGCTTTCTTT	CASSSGTGNMNTEAFF
few	TRBJ2-7	TRBV20-1	TRBD2	TGCAGTGCCTCGGGACTAGCGGCGTCGCAATCCTACGAGCAGTACTTC	CSASGLAASQSYEQYF
-	TRBJ1-5	TRBV10-3	-	TGTGCCATCAGTGAGTCCCCCGGGACACCTAGCAATCAGCCCCAGCATTTT	CAISESPGTPSNQPQHF
-	TRBJ2-2	TRBV30	-	TGTGCCTGGAGTGATGAGGGAGAGCTGTTTTTT	CAWSDEGELFF
few	TRBJ2-7	TRBV20-1	-	TGCAGTCTCGGCAGGGGTTACGAGCAGTACTTC	CSLGRGYEQYF
-	TRBJ2-2	TRBV2	-	TGTGCCTGGTTAAAGCGGGCCGGGGAGCTGTTTTTT	CAWLKRAGELFF
-	TRBJ2-5	TRBV4-3	TRBD1	TGCGCCAGCAGCCATGCGGACAGGGCCCAAGAGACCCAGTACTTC	CASSHADRAQETQYF
-	TRBJ1-6	TRBV18	TRBD1	TGTGCCAGCTCACCAGACAGGGGTTTATCACCCCTCCACTTT	CASSPDRGLSPLHF
few	TRBJ1-5	TRBV15	TRBD1	TGTGCCACCAGCGATGGGACAGGGAGTCAGCCCCAGCATTTT	CATSDGTGSQPQHF
-	TRBJ2-1	TRBV4-1	TRBD2	TGCGCCAGCAGCCAAGATAGGGCTAGCGGGGTCTATGAGCAGTTCTTC	CASSQDRASGVYEQFF
few	TRBJ2-7	TRBV20-1	TRBD1	TGCAGTGCTACTGAAACAGGGGTCCCGCGTGGGTACGAGCAGTACTTC	CSATETGVPRGYEQYF
few	TRBJ1-2	TRBV6-6	-	TGTGCCAGCAGTTACTCGGCAGGGCAGGTGAAAGATGGCTACACCTTC	CASSYSAGQVKDGYTF
-	TRBJ2-2	TRBV3-1	-	TGTGCCAGCAGCCACAGACCGGGACTTATCACCGGGGAGCTGTTTTTT	CASSHRPGLITGELFF
-	TRBJ1-6	TRBV12-3/TRBV12-4	-	TGTGCCAGCCGGGTCGCGGTTTATAATTCACCCCTCCACTTT	CASRVAVYNSPLHF
-	TRBJ1-2	TRBV10-3	-	TGTGCCATCAGTGAGTCCGGGATAAAGGAGTATGGCTACACCTTC	CAISESGIKEYGYTF
-	TRBJ2-1	TRBV12-3/TRBV12-4	TRBD2	TGTGCCAGCGCGGGGGCGGGAGGGCCCGATGAGCAGTTCTTC	CASAGAGGPDEQFF
-	TRBJ2-7	TRBV9	-	TGTGCCAGCAGCGTTAGCGGTATCCCCGACGAGCAGTACTTC	CASSVSGIPDEQYF
-	TRBJ2-5	TRBV4-3	-	TGCGCCAGCAGCCAAGATATCGGTACCCAAGAGACCCAGTACTTC	CASSQDIGTQETQYF
-	TRBJ2-3	TRBV7-3	TRBD2	TGTGCCAGCAGCTTAAAACCTAGCGGGGCCGAAGATACGCAGTATTTT	CASSLKPSGAEDTQYF
few	TRBJ1-2	TRBV2	-	TGTGCCAGCAGCCCAACGGGGGGAGGACGCAGCTATGGCTACACCTTC	CASSPTGGGRSYGYTF
few	TRBJ2-7	TRBV6-6	-	TGTGCCACCTCGTACCATTCCTACGAGCAGTACTTC	CATSYHSYEQYF
few	TRBJ2-7	TRBV20-1	-	TGCAGTGCTCCGGGTCTGGCCTACGAGCAGTACTTC	CSAPGLAYEQYF
-	TRBJ1-4	TRBV5-1	-	TGCGCCAGCAGCTTCAACAACCAAAATGAAAAACTGTTTTTT	CASSFNNQNEKLFF
few	TRBJ2-7	TRBV6-2/TRBV6-3	-	TGTGCCAGCAGGCGGTCGGACGGTCCCTACGAGCAGTACTTC	CASRRSDGPYEQYF
-	TRBJ2-7	TRBV20-1	TRBD1	TGCAGTGCTAGAGATGTGAAGGGGACAGGGGCCTACGAGCAGTACTTC	CSARDVKGTGAYEQYF
-	TRBJ2-1	TRBV20-1	-	TGCAGTGCTAGAACACCCTCCTACAATGAGCAGTTCTTC	CSARTPSYNEQFF
-	TRBJ2-5	TRBV20-1	TRBD1	TGCAGTGCTAGTGGGACAGGGGAAATGAGAGAGACCCAGTACTTC	CSASGTGEMRETQYF
few	TRBJ2-7	TRBV29-1	TRBD1	TGCAGCGTGGGCGGACAGGCCTCCTACGAGCAGTACTTC	CSVGGQASYEQYF
-	TRBJ2-7	TRBV9	-	TGTGCCAGCAGCGTAGACACCACGTTCTACGAGCAGTACTTC	CASSVDTTFYEQYF
-	TRBJ2-5	TRBV7-7	TRBD2	TGTGCTAGCAGCTTAGTGGTTGCGGGAGCTGCCCAAGAGACCCAGTACTTC	CASSLVVAGAAQETQYF
few	TRBJ2-5	TRBV7-9	-	TGTGCCAGCAGCTTAGACCACCCCCGCCCGGGAAGTATCTCCATCTTC	CASSLDHPRPGSISIF
-	TRBJ1-1	TRBV5-1	-	TGCGCCAGCAGCTCAATGGGGGCAACATCTGAAGCTTTCTTT	CASSSMGATSEAFF
few	TRBJ2-7	TRBV19	-	TGTGCCAGTAGTATAACCCCAGGGTCCTACGAGCAGTACTTC	CASSITPGSYEQYF
-	TRBJ2-7	TRBV24-1	-	TGTGCCACCAGTGCGACAGCCAACTCCTACGAGCAGTACTTC	CATSATANSYEQYF
few	TRBJ1-2	TRBV7-9	-	TGTGCCAGCAGCTTAGGGGGGCAGGGTCCTAACTATGGCTACACCTTC	CASSLGGQGPNYGYTF
-	TRBJ2-1	TRBV7-2	TRBD2	TGTGCCAGCAGCTTAGCAGCGACTAGCGGGAAGAATGAGCAGTTCTTC	CASSLAATSGKNEQFF
-	TRBJ2-2	TRBV3-1	-	TGTGCCAGCAGCCTTGACTCGGGCCCCGGCTATACCGGGGAGCTGTTTTTT	CASSLDSGPGYTGELFF